This T cell receptor (beta chain) was documented in a study of CXCR3-negative and CXCR3-positive naive CD8 T cells. Study-level information: Sequencing brought in some 130 million TRB reads altogether, and each library got about 1.5 +/- 0.3 million.

Regarding this clonotype: Its antigen is undetermined.

The CDR3 runs 14 residues. Germline loops: CDR1 MDHEN, CDR2 SYDVKM. Researchers prepared the TRB cDNA libraries using 5' RACE with UMI labels. For each CDR3 protein, TCRdb gives one entry from its re-call of the 5' RACE reads, without DNA. The sample includes 38,000 or so distinct CDR3 sequences. The study, taken as a whole, reports: Diversity in memory CD8+ cells fell much lower than the comparably high levels seen in both naive subsets. CXCR3 expression partially decreased after cryopreservation; most assays used fresh PBMCs.

The naive CD8+ gate required CD45RO-CCR7+CD27+CD95- phenotype. What was sequenced was naive CXCR3- CD8+ T cells from blood. Subset denoted: CD45RO-CCR7+CD27+CD95- naive CD8+ T cells lacking CXCR3 (TNR3-). The chain employs TRBV28 and TRBJ2-5; TCRdb designates TRBD1, a call that cannot be tested without DNA. The clonotype originates from a human donor in good health. Some clones in this sample may be carry-over from other donors' samples. The CDR3 loop is CASSRTGDEETQYF.